The 21 T cell receptor beta chains listed next were all sequenced from one sample in a study of glioma-infiltrating T cells. The iRepertoire nested amplicon-rescue multiplex PCR amplified TCR alpha and beta CDR3s from RNA. One entry per CDR3 protein results from TCRdb running MiXCR on the multiplex PCR reads. Here the sample spans tens of thousands of distinct CDR3 sequences, approximately 39% being singletons. Material: glioma tissue, nonneoplastic brain tissue, or PBMCs (not recorded which). Receptor source: a human donor with low-grade glioma or glioblastoma, undergoing nonglioma brain surgery, or in good health (not recorded which).

This clonotype has ten or more counts. The chain employs TRBV28 and TRBJ2-3; 9 nucleotides match TRBD2. V was pared by 4 bases and J by 6 bases, with 8 bases of the junction left unmatched. This CDR3 contains 15 residues. Looked up from germline, CDR1 is MDHEN and CDR2 is SYDVKM. CDR3 region: CASSSPAGGFDTQYF. CDR3 DNA sequence: TGTGCCAGCAGTTCTCCGGCGGGGGGGTTTGATACGCAGTATTTT.

Comments on this clonotype: One base away lies a much larger clone, so this may be a sequencing read error. This chain joins TRBV6-1 and TRBJ1-1; unclear D gene. Germline V gene sequence: CDR1 MNHNS, CDR2 SASEGT. The CDR3 contains 17 residues. CDR3 loop: CASKLDVATRRTYEASF. In nucleotides, the CDR3 is TGTGCCAGCAAACTAGATGTGGCGACTCGACGCACCTATGAAGCTTCCTTT.

On this clonotype: A much larger clone lies one base from this, so it may be a read error. The rearrangement joins TRBV29-1 to TRBJ2-7; weak D call: TRBD2 (5 bases). CDR3 size: 14 residues. Germline loops: CDR1 SQVTM, CDR2 ANQGSEA. DNA of the CDR3: TGCAGCATTGAAGCTCGGGGTAGCTCCTACGAGCAGTACTTC. Its protein is CSIEARGSSYEQYF.

This clonotype was detected many times. This chain uses TRBV10-3 with TRBJ1-3; no firm D call. Per the germline V gene, CDR1 is ENHRY and CDR2 is SYGVKD. The ends were cut back, 8 bases at V and 1 base at J, with 6 bases in the middle. The CDR3 has 12 amino acids. The CDR3 region has the DNA TGTGCCATCGCGGATTCTGGAAACACCATATATTTT. This encodes CAIADSGNTIYF.

This clonotype was observed many times. The DNA of the CDR3 is TGCGCCAGCAGCCAAGGGGCGGCGAACCCACCCCTCCACTTT. Amino acid sequence: CASSQGAANPPLHF. This chain connects TRBV4-1 to TRBJ1-6; D is uncertain. V shed 1 base and J shed 11 bases, with 12 bases lying between them. The CDR3 runs to 14 residues. From germline, CDR1 is MGHRA and CDR2 YSYEKL.

Concerning this clonotype: This may come from a read error, since a much larger clone is one base off. The V gene is TRBV5-4, the J gene TRBJ1-2; weak D call: TRBD1 (6 bases). Trimming pared 2 bases from V and 5 bases from J, leaving 16 bases between. Germline assignment: CDR1 SGHNT and CDR2 YYREEE (reference sequence). This CDR3 has 15 amino acids. CDR3 residues: CASSFNRVSGYGYTF. The CDR3, as DNA: TGTGCCAGCAGCTTTAACAGGGTATCGGGATATGGCTACACCTTC.

This clonotype was picked up one time. One junction end does not reproduce the germline sequence, and a read error may be involved. CDR3 sequence: CAGSATSGTAWAKLFF. CDR3 sequence (DNA): TGTGCCGGCAGCGCCACCTCCGGGACAGCGTGGGCAAAACTGTTTTTT. V is TRBV7-2 and J is TRBJ1-4; 7 nucleotides agree with TRBD1. The CDR3 has 16 residues. The germline CDR1 and CDR2 sequences are SGHTA and FQGNSA. Filled out from reference TRBV7-2 and TRBJ1-4, the complete variable domain reads GAGVSQSPSNKVTEKGKDVELRCDPISGHTALYWYRQSLGQGLEFLIYFQGNSAPDKSGLPSDRFSAERTGGSVSTLTIQRTQQEDSAVYLCAGSATSGTAWAKLFFGSGTQLSVL.

This clonotype was picked up many times. Germline is not matched at one junction end, which may reflect a read error. The V call is TRBV6-1, the J call TRBJ1-1; the D gene is possibly TRBD1 (6 bases). Germline CDR1 reads MNHNS; CDR2 reads SASEGT. CDR3 length equals 12 residues. CDR3 sequence reads: CASSESKSGQRF. CDR3 DNA: TGTGCCAGCAGTGAATCAAAATCAGGACAGAGATTT.

At least ten counts were recorded for this clonotype. The rearrangement uses TRBV12-3 or TRBV12-4 and TRBJ2-7, with a possible D match to TRBD1 (5 bases). The CDR3 length is 13 residues. V lost 4 bases, J lost 2 bases, and 9 bases lay in between. The CDR3 spells CASSSRTPYEQYF. CDR3 sequence (DNA): TGTGCCAGCAGTTCCCGGACACCCTACGAGCAGTACTTC.

Details on this clonotype: A read error is the likely source, as a far larger clone sits one nucleotide away. The chain is built from TRBV12-3 or TRBV12-4 and TRBJ2-5, with 8 bases aligning to TRBD2. The CDR3 is 14 residues long. CDR3 region: CATSHSGIGETKYF. The CDR3 nucleotides are TGTGCCACCAGTCATAGCGGGATAGGAGAGACCAAGTACTTC.

This clonotype was observed at least ten times. The chain has TRBV3-1 and TRBJ2-1; a possible D gene is TRBD1 (5 bases). The V and J ends lost 0 bases and 2 bases respectively, with 17 bases between them. This CDR3 spans 18 amino acids. The germline gives CDR1 LGHDT, CDR2 YNNKEL (reference sequence). In nucleotides, the CDR3 is TGTGCCAGCAGCCAAGATCAATGGGGCGTACGGGCCTACAATGAGCAGTTCTTC. Encoded protein: CASSQDQWGVRAYNEQFF.

The chain combines TRBV6-5 with TRBJ1-1; D not certain. The CDR3 extends over 16 amino acids. V was cut by 5 bases and J by 5 bases, with 21 bases left in between. CDR1 and CDR2 (germline): MNHEY, SVGAGI. The CDR3 DNA reads as TGTGCCAGCAGTCTCTACAAGTTCGTGGTGTCTACTGAAGCTTTCTTT. This sequence encodes CASSLYKFVVSTEAFF.

The chain links TRBV28 to TRBJ2-7, with 11 bases identical to TRBD2. V shed 2 bases and J 7 bases; nucleotides not matched to a gene: 10. Germline V gives CDR1 MDHEN, CDR2 SYDVKM. The CDR3 loop spans 16 amino acids. CDR3: CASSLAASGGTKEQYF. CDR3 DNA: TGTGCCAGCAGTTTAGCGGCTAGCGGGGGGACCAAAGAGCAGTACTTC.

In this sample, this clonotype turned up many times. This rearrangement joins TRBV18 to TRBJ2-3; no clear D. Trimming removed 5 bases at V and 2 bases at J, with 14 bases between. Germline V gene data show CDR1 as KGHSH and CDR2 as LQKENI. This CDR3 is built from 15 residues. CDR3 bases: TGTGCCAGCTCATCCTCCACCTGGACCACAGATACGCAGTATTTT. Its protein product is CASSSSTWTTDTQYF.

The chain links TRBV29-1 to TRBJ1-1, with TRBD1 matching 7 bases. The CDR3 extends over 13 amino acids. Unmatched junction bases numbered 9, after V lost 6 bases and J lost 5 bases. Looked up from germline, CDR1 is SQVTM and CDR2 is ANQGSEA. The chain's CDR3 is CSVTGQVGTEAFF. The CDR3 nucleotides read TGCAGCGTGACCGGACAGGTTGGAACTGAAGCTTTCTTT.

This clonotype was seen ten or more times. The rearrangement links TRBV27 to TRBJ2-6; no clear D gene. CDR3 size: 15 residues. CDR1 and CDR2 from the germline V gene are MNHEY and SMNVEV (reference sequence). The V end lost 2 bases, the J end lost 4 bases, and 9 bases lay between the germline ends. CDR3 residues: CASSLMGSGANVLTF. In DNA form, the CDR3 reads TGTGCCAGCAGTTTAATGGGATCCGGGGCCAACGTCCTGACTTTC.

About this clonotype itself: A much larger clone is a single base away; this may be a read error. The chain employs TRBV29-1 and TRBJ1-2, with D uncertain. The ends were cut back, 6 bases at V and 2 bases at J, with 19 bases in the middle. The CDR3 has 15 amino acids. The germline V gene encodes CDR1 SQVTM and CDR2 ANQGSEA. The CDR3 region is CSVILYSIGNYGYTF. In nucleotides, the CDR3 is TGCAGCGTCATTTTGTATAGTATAGGCAACTATGGCTACACCTTC.

Remarks on this clonotype: Since a much larger clone is just one base distant, this may be a read error. This chain connects TRBV3-1 to TRBJ2-2; perhaps TRBD2 as D (6 bases). This CDR3 has 18 residues. From germline, CDR1 is LGHDT and CDR2 YNNKEL (reference sequence). Between the trimmed V and J ends, which lost 1 base and 5 bases, there was a span of 20 bases. CDR3 amino acids: CASSQVAIGRGRTGELFF. The CDR3 nucleotides are TGTGCCAGCAGCCAAGTCGCTATCGGGAGAGGAAGAACCGGGGAGCTGTTTTTT. Supplemented by reference TRBV3-1 and TRBJ2-2, the full variable domain reads DTAVSQTPKYLVTQMGNDKSIKCEQNLGHDTMYWYKQDSKKFLKIMFSYNNKELIINETVPNRFSPKSPDKAHLNLHINSLELGDSAVYFCASSQVAIGRGRTGELFFGEGSRLTVL.

V usage is TRBV12-3 or TRBV12-4 and J usage is TRBJ1-1; the match to TRBD1 covers 8 bases. The CDR3 is 15 amino acids. Here the CDR3 reads CASASRGTGVRLVFF. Here the CDR3 DNA reads TGTGCTAGCGCTTCCCGCGGGACAGGTGTTCGACTTGTTTTCTTT.

V gene TRBV11-2 combines with J gene TRBJ1-6, with D hard to call. Germline lookup yields CDR1 SGHAT and CDR2 FQNNGV. The V and J ends lost 1 base and 4 bases respectively, with 14 bases between them. The CDR3 loop spans 17 amino acids. DNA for the CDR3: TGTGCCAGCAGCTTAGTAAGGGCTCGCACGTATAATTCACCCCTCCACTTT. It translates to CASSLVRARTYNSPLHF.

This clonotype was detected many times. V and J are TRBV20-1 and TRBJ2-1; 8 nucleotides line up with TRBD1. CDR1 is DFQATT and CDR2 is SNEGSKA in the germline V gene (reference sequence). The CDR3 runs to 15 residues. The V and J ends lost 3 bases and 1 base, in that order; junction bases with no gene match: 5. CDR3 nucleotide sequence: TGCAGTGCTAGTATCGGACAGGGATCCTACAATGAGCAGTTCTTC. Translation: CSASIGQGSYNEQFF.